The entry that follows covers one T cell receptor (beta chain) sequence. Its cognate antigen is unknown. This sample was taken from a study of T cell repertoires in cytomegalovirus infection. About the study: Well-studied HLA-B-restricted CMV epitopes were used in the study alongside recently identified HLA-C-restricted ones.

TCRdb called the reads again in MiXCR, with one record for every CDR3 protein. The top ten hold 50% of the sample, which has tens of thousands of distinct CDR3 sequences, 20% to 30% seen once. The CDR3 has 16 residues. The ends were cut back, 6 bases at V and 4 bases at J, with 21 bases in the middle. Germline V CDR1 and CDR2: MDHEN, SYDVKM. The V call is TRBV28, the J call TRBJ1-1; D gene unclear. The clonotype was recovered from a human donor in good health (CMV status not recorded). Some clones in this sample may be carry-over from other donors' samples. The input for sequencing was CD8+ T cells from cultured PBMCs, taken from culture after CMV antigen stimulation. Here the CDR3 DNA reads TGTGCCAGCAGCCAAGTCCCAGGTGACGGGAGCACTGAAGCTTTCTTT. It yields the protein CASSQVPGDGSTEAFF. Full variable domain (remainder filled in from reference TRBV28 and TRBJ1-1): DVKVTQSSRYLVKRTGEKVFLECVQDMDHENMFWYRQDPGLGLRLIYFSYDVKMKEKGDIPEGYSVSREKKERFSLILESASTNQTSMYLCASSQVPGDGSTEAFFGQGTRLTVV.